Included here is one T cell receptor (beta chain) sequence, with context. What antigen it recognizes has not been identified. Nothing much larger sits one base from this clone, and base qualities are not available. Libraries were prepared through the immunoSEQ multiplex PCR assay. The published analysis was carried out like this. To diagnose cytomegalovirus status from the catalog of TCR beta chain sequences, a statistical classification framework was built. TCRdb took this table from immuneACCESS and kept in-frame rearrangements with V and J called. Such tables lack part of the clones; where checked against another copy, unresolved V genes explain under half of the gap, and the rest is unexplained. For V, J and clone size, that table is used; D and trimming come from the DNA. For this sample the table gives roughly 250,000 clones, of which about 90% were detected only once. The ten largest clones take up under 0.45% of the sample.

The cysteine opens and the phenylalanine closes a CDR3 of 15 amino acids. Only CDR3 DNA remains: 45 bases, in frame from the first base. V gives up 2 bases and J gives up 7 bases, and the segment between their germline ends measures 14 bases. CDR1 and CDR2 were assigned from the germline V gene as LGHNA and YNFKEQ. The data derive from a study of cytomegalovirus exposure and HLA in healthy donors (dated by TCRdb to the late 2010s). Describing the broader study: The 666 repertoires of the first cohort and the 95 to 150 validation repertoires were produced on the same platform, according to a later analysis. Along with the approximately 700-subject first cohort, a separate validation cohort of approximately 110 different subjects was used. To predict cytomegalovirus infection status, the study combined high-throughput TCR immunosequencing, statistical association of individual TCRs with disease status, and machine learning. The study aimed to test whether signatures of past pathogen exposure could be identified by cataloging public T cell receptors. Broad study findings and their caveats: In vitro tests confirmed that three of the cytomegalovirus-associated TCR beta chains recognize cytomegalovirus antigens. Across donors, most TCR sequences were observed very rarely, whereas some public TCRs were present in many individuals. The classifier was reported to diagnose cytomegalovirus status with high specificity and sensitivity in both the original and validation cohorts. A total of 164 TCR beta chains were listed by the study as associated with cytomegalovirus. In a later analysis, TCRs clustered in the first cohort were found to also tend to co-occur in the approximately 120 validation repertoires, with 90% to 95% of cluster scores above 0. The validation cohort had no HLA typing available for a later analysis, so co-occurrence within that cohort was assessed over all 130 or so repertoires. It was suggested by the authors that the approach could potentially be generalized to other disease states and immunological phenotypes.

The donors belonged to the validation cohort of around 130 subjects, which was separate from the roughly 700-subject first cohort. In this chain, TRBV4-2 is recombined with TRBJ2-2; the D gene is perhaps TRBD1, on 5 matching bases. Sequenced: PBMCs. The receptor's source is a woman in her late teens or twenties in good health and CMV-seronegative. The CDR3 amino acid sequence is: CASSQWNRQVGELFF. The base sequence is TGTGCCAGCAGCCAATGGAACAGGCAGGTCGGGGAGCTGTTTTTT.